Following are 18 T cell receptor beta chains from one sample sequenced in a study of cytomegalovirus exposure and HLA in healthy donors. The PCR employed 60 Vbeta primers together with 13 Jbeta primers. Libraries were prepared by immunoSEQ multiplex PCR; TCRdb keeps only in-frame clonotypes and omits some of them. Of about 150,000 clones in the sample, 70% to 80% were seen once. Sequenced material: PBMCs. These receptors all come from a middle-aged woman in good health and CMV-seronegative.

The chain has TRBV7-6 and TRBJ1-2, with D tentatively TRBD1 (6 bases). V lost 5 bases, J lost 8 bases, and 18 bases lay in between. The CDR3 has 14 residues. The germline V gene encodes CDR1 SGHVS and CDR2 FNYEAQ. CDR3 residues: CASSNNVGAEGYTF. The DNA for the CDR3 is TGTGCCAGCAGCAACAATGTGGGGGCAGAAGGCTACACCTTC.

The V gene is TRBV18, the J gene TRBJ1-1; 7 bases are a match to TRBD1. This CDR3 comprises 15 residues. V lost 4 bases, J lost 6 bases, and 11 bases stayed unmatched. CDR1 KGHSH and CDR2 LQKENI come from the germline V gene. The CDR3 reads CASSLRPGQRAEAFF. Written as DNA, the CDR3 is TGTGCCAGCTCACTCCGCCCGGGACAGCGGGCTGAAGCTTTCTTT.

Only one count was recorded for this clone. The chain is built from TRBV28 and TRBJ2-7; TRBD1 agrees at 8 bases. Germline CDR1 reads MDHEN; CDR2 reads SYDVKM. V was clipped by 6 bases and J by 4 bases; unmatched bases: 8. This CDR3 spans 14 amino acids. CDR3 nucleotide sequence: TGTGCCAGCAGGAGGACAGGGAAGGTTTACGAGCAGTACTTC. Amino acids: CASRRTGKVYEQYF.

This clone was seen a single time. The V call is TRBV6-5, the J call TRBJ1-1; 8 nucleotides match TRBD1. From germline, CDR1 is MNHEY and CDR2 SVGAGI. Losses at the gene ends were 7 bases for V and 1 base for J; bases not matched to a gene: 2. The CDR3 sequence is 13 residues long. The CDR3 loop is CASIQGANTEAFF. The CDR3 DNA reads as TGTGCCAGCATCCAGGGGGCGAACACTGAAGCTTTCTTT.

The chain links TRBV19 to TRBJ2-7; D may be TRBD1 (7 bases). CDR1 is LNHDA and CDR2 is SQIVND in the germline V gene (reference sequence). This CDR3 comprises 15 residues. V shed 3 bases and J shed 4 bases, with 16 bases lying between them. The CDR3 region has the DNA TGTGCCAGTAGTATCGGCGCGGGACAGACTTACGAGCAGTACTTC. It is translated as CASSIGAGQTYEQYF.

V is TRBV7-9 and J is TRBJ2-6; possibly TRBD1 for D (6 bases). The ends were cut back, 6 bases at V and 12 bases at J, with 15 bases in the middle. Per germline, CDR1 SEHNR and CDR2 FQNEAQ (reference sequence). CDR3 size: 13 residues. In DNA, the CDR3 is TGTGCCAGCAGGAACAGGGATCACAGCGTCCTGACTTTC. Its translation is CASRNRDHSVLTF. The full variable domain, rest sourced from reference TRBV7-9 and TRBJ2-6, is DTGVSQNPRHKITKRGQNVTFRCDPISEHNRLYWYRQTLGQGPEFLTYFQNEAQLEKSRLLSDRFSAERPKGSFSTLEIQRTEQGDSAMYLCASRNRDHSVLTFGAGSRLTVL.

This clone has just a few counts. The chain carries TRBV27 and TRBJ2-3; TRBD2 aligns across 9 bases. The CDR3 loop spans 19 amino acids. From germline, CDR1 is MNHEY and CDR2 SMNVEV (reference sequence). With 11 bases clipped from V and 3 bases from J, the junction kept 24 bases outside the gene matches. CDR3 in amino acids: CARAPGLAPTVVGTDTQYF. Written as DNA, the CDR3 is TGTGCCCGCGCCCCGGGACTAGCCCCTACCGTGGTTGGAACAGATACGCAGTATTTT.

This clone was observed once. The V call is TRBV18, the J call TRBJ1-2; D might be TRBD1 (5 bases). Deletions cut 0 bases from V and 4 bases from J, with 9 bases between. The CDR3 is 14 amino acids. The germline gives CDR1 KGHSH, CDR2 LQKENI. CDR3 protein: CASSPPAGTYGYTF. CDR3 DNA sequence: TGTGCCAGCTCACCACCGGCGGGGACCTATGGCTACACCTTC.

The chain joins TRBV7-2 to TRBJ2-1; D unclear. V gave up 4 bases and J gave up 8 bases, with 12 bases separating them. Germline values: CDR1 SGHTA, CDR2 FQGNSA. The CDR3 runs to 13 residues. Written as DNA, the CDR3 is TGTGCCAGCAGCTCGCTAGGCACCGATGAGCAGTTCTTC. It encodes CASSSLGTDEQFF.

This sequence joins TRBV6-5 and TRBJ2-5; TRBD2 is a possible D gene (5 bases). CDR1 and CDR2 (germline): MNHEY, SVGAGI. The CDR3 covers 12 residues. The germline V and J ends were trimmed by 8 bases and 3 bases, with 10 bases remaining between them. CDR3 amino acids: CASGGRKETQYF. As DNA, the CDR3 is TGTGCCAGCGGCGGGCGGAAAGAGACCCAGTACTTC.

V is TRBV5-8 and J is TRBJ1-1; 12 bases are shared with TRBD1. The V gene end was trimmed by 4 bases and the J gene end by 11 bases; junction bases not matched to a gene: 12. The CDR3 consists of 15 residues. In germline, CDR1 is SGHTS, CDR2 YDEGEE. The CDR3 is CASSDSGQGAFRAFF. Here the CDR3 DNA reads TGTGCCAGCAGCGATTCGGGACAGGGGGCTTTTAGGGCTTTCTTT.

This chain joins TRBV7-8 and TRBJ2-3, with 7 positions matching TRBD2. V was pared by 4 bases and J by 4 bases, with 17 bases of the junction left unmatched. Germline assignment: CDR1 SGHVS and CDR2 FQNEAQ. This CDR3 has 18 amino acids. The CDR3 protein is CASSSTFEGGGSADTQYF. DNA for the CDR3: TGTGCCAGCAGCTCCACTTTCGAGGGCGGGGGAAGCGCAGATACGCAGTATTTT.

The rearrangement uses TRBV28 and TRBJ2-7, with TRBD2 matching over 11 bases. The CDR3 spans 15 residues. V dropped 5 bases and J dropped 2; count of bases not matched to a gene: 5. CDR1 and CDR2 from the germline V gene are MDHEN and SYDVKM. CDR3 in amino acids: CASSLRLAGPYEQYF. CDR3 DNA sequence: TGTGCCAGCAGTCTTAGACTAGCGGGGCCCTACGAGCAGTACTTC.

This rearrangement joins TRBV10-3 to TRBJ1-5, with a possible D match to TRBD1 (5 bases). Trimming cost V 6 bases and J 3 bases, with 12 bases left between them. The CDR3 has 14 amino acids. Per germline, CDR1 ENHRY and CDR2 SYGVKD. CDR3 loop: CAISIDRFNQPQHF. CDR3 nucleotides: TGTGCCATCAGCATCGACAGATTCAATCAGCCCCAGCATTTT.

The CDR3 sequence is CASSRPGQIYGYTF. The CDR3 nucleotides are TGCGCCAGCAGCCGCCCGGGACAGATCTATGGCTACACCTTC. The V call is TRBV4-1, the J call TRBJ1-2; 7 bases are a match to TRBD1. The germline gives CDR1 MGHRA, CDR2 YSYEKL. The V and J ends lost 4 bases and 4 bases, in that order; junction bases with no gene match: 6. The CDR3 spans 14 residues.

This chain uses TRBV5-1 with TRBJ1-5; no clear D. V lost 2 bases to trimming and J lost 7 bases, with 10 bases between them. This CDR3 has 13 residues. Germline CDR1 is SGHRS and CDR2 is YFSETQ. The CDR3 DNA follows: TGCGCCAGCAGCTTATATGGAGGGCAGCCCCAGCATTTT. This translates into CASSLYGGQPQHF.

This sequence joins TRBV29-1 and TRBJ2-1, with D possibly TRBD1 on 5 matching bases. The CDR3 extends over 17 amino acids. With 1 base removed from V and 6 bases from J, the gap between germline ends came to 22 bases. Germline V gene sequence: CDR1 SQVTM, CDR2 ANQGSEA. The CDR3 spells CSVEGLVGAYLLNEQFF. The DNA for the CDR3 is TGCAGCGTTGAAGGACTCGTAGGGGCCTACCTACTCAATGAGCAGTTCTTC.

The genes are TRBV5-4 and TRBJ1-1; 7 nucleotides line up with TRBD1. Germline V gives CDR1 SGHNT, CDR2 YYREEE (reference sequence). J lost 7 bases, V lost 4 bases, and 7 bases had no gene match. The CDR3 contains 13 residues. CDR3 in DNA: TGTGCCAGCAGCCACAATAGGGACAGTGAAGCTTTCTTT. Its translation: CASSHNRDSEAFF.